The present TCR beta chain was sequenced within a study of blood T cell repertoires in COVID-19. Study in general: The samples span acute and convalescent COVID-19 from the United States, Italy and Spain. In each case, the material was cDNA or gDNA derived from T cells, B-cell-depleted T cells, or PBMCs.

Authors' analysis steps: Reference gene primer amplification gave estimated nucleated cell counts. Sequenced by immunoSEQ multiplex PCR; TCRdb stores in-frame clones only, minus some. The V and J calls and clone size were taken over from that table, and D and trimming were inferred from the DNA. The sample holds more than 300,000 clones; about 90% are singletons and the top ten take over 1.5%. Followed over time, Seattle patients had been enrolled while infection was active. The clonotype comes from a woman in her twenties or thirties with COVID-19, enrolled during active disease. The sample taken for sequencing was peripheral blood.

The CDR3 loop is CAISEEGAREKLFF. The CDR3 nucleotides are TGTGCCATCAGTGAGGAGGGGGCTCGTGAAAAACTGTTTTTT. The chain joins TRBV10-3 to TRBJ1-4; 7 positions match TRBD1. CDR3 size: 14 residues. Germline trimming cut 2 bases from V and 7 bases from J; bases unmatched to any gene: 4. Germline loops: CDR1 ENHRY, CDR2 SYGVKD.